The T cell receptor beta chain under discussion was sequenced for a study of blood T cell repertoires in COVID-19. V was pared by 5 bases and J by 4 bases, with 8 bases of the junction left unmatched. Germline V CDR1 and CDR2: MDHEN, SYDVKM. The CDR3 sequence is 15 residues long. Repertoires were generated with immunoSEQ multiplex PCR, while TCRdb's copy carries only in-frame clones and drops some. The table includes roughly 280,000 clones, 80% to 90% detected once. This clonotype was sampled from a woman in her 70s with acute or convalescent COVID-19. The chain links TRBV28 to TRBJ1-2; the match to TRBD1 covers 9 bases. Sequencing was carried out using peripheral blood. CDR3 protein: CASSRVTGGAYGYTF. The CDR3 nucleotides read TGTGCCAGCAGTCGCGTGACAGGGGGAGCCTATGGCTACACCTTC.